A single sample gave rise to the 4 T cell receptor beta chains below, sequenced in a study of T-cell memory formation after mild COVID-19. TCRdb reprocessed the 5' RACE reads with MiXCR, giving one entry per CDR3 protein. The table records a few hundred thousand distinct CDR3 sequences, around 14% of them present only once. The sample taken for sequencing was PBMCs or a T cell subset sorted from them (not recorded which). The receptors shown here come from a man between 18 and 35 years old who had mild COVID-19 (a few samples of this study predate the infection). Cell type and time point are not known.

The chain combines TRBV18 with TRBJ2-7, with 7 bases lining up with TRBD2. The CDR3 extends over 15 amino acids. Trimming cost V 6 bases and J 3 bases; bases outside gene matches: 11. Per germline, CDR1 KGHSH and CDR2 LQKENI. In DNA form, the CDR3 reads TGTGCCAGCTCCCCTCGGGGGGAGGTAAGCTACGAGCAGTACTTC. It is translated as CASSPRGEVSYEQYF.

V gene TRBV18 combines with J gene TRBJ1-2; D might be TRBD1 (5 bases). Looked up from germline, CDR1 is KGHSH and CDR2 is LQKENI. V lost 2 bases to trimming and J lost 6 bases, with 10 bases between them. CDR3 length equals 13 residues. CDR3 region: CASSPIGVNGYTF. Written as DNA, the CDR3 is TGTGCCAGCTCACCAATAGGGGTAAATGGCTACACCTTC.

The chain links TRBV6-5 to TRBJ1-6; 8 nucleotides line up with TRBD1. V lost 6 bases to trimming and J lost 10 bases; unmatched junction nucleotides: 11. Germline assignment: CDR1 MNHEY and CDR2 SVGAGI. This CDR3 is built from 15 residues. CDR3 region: CASSRRTGSNSPLHF. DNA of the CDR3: TGTGCCAGCAGCCGGAGGACAGGGTCGAACTCACCCCTCCACTTT.

The chain's CDR3 is CASSYPRPTTEAFF. CDR3 nucleotide sequence: TGTGCCAGCAGCTACCCAAGGCCTACCACTGAAGCTTTCTTT. This sequence joins TRBV7-2 and TRBJ1-1, with no clear D. The V end was cut by 4 bases, the J end by 4 bases, with 13 bases between. There are 14 residues in the CDR3. In germline, CDR1 is SGHTA, CDR2 FQGNSA.